The 30 T cell receptor beta chains listed next were all sequenced from one sample in a study of T cell responses to AZD1222 COVID-19 vaccine. Produced via immunoSEQ multiplex PCR; TCRdb's table is partial and in-frame only. The sample includes some 170,000 clones, roughly nine tenths of them seen just once. Sample: peripheral blood, taken on day 0 of MenACWY control vaccination. These receptors were obtained from an adult in good health.

This chain connects TRBV28 to TRBJ1-2, with D perhaps matching TRBD1 (6 bases). The CDR3 sequence is 15 residues long. Germline V gene sequence: CDR1 MDHEN, CDR2 SYDVKM. V was shortened by 3 bases and J by 7 bases, with 18 bases between the two germline ends. The CDR3 DNA sequence: TGTGCCAGCAGTTTCGGGGTAGGGGGTAGAGTTGGCTACACCTTC. Amino acid sequence: CASSFGVGGRVGYTF.

The chain has TRBV30 and TRBJ1-6; D is ambiguous. Trimming cost V 4 bases and J 14 bases, with 21 bases left between them. This CDR3 region has 14 residues. CDR1 is GTSNPN, CDR2 SVGIG, per germline (reference sequence). CDR3 loop: CAWTESVIIGSLHF. The CDR3 coding sequence is TGTGCCTGGACCGAGTCGGTCATTATCGGATCCCTCCACTTT.

The V and J genes are TRBV21-1 and TRBJ2-2; no DNA check was done on the table's D call, TRBD2. TRBV21-1 is a pseudogene. CDR3 length: 16 amino acids. This chain's CDR3 is CASSKCGGPRGGELFF. The CDR3 DNA is TGTGCCAGCAGCAAATGCGGGGGGCCCCGTGGAGGGGAGCTGTTTTTT.

The rearrangement links TRBV4-2 to TRBJ2-5, with D hard to call. V lost 1 base, J lost 2 bases, and 8 bases lay in between. The CDR3 runs 14 residues. Germline V CDR1 and CDR2: LGHNA, YNFKEQ. The CDR3 DNA sequence: TGTGCCAGCAGCCAAGCAAACGAGCAAGAGACCCAGTACTTC. Translating it yields CASSQANEQETQYF.

The chain recombines TRBV19 with TRBJ2-7, with D perhaps matching TRBD1 or TRBD2 (5 bases each). Germline lookup yields CDR1 LNHDA and CDR2 SQIVND (reference sequence). V gave up 4 bases and J gave up 3 bases, with 13 bases separating them. The CDR3 runs 14 residues. The CDR3 DNA reads as TGTGCCAGTAGTAGGGGGTTGAGGAGCTACGAGCAGTACTTC. Its translation: CASSRGLRSYEQYF.

This sequence joins TRBV25-1 and TRBJ2-7; no firm D call. CDR3 length: 14 amino acids. V lost 4 bases to trimming and J lost 6 bases, with 16 bases between them. The V gene's germline CDR1 is MGHDK and CDR2 SYGVNS. Here the CDR3 reads CASSGVGSVSEQYF. In DNA, the CDR3 is TGTGCCAGCAGTGGAGTGGGGTCGGTCTCCGAGCAGTACTTC.

This rearrangement joins TRBV11-2 to TRBJ1-1; D call uncertain. The V gene's germline CDR1 is SGHAT and CDR2 FQNNGV. The V end lost 3 bases, the J end lost 4 bases, and 12 bases lay between the germline ends. The CDR3 spans 14 residues. For the CDR3, the DNA is TGTGCCAGCAGCTTCTCGGACCGAGCCACTGAAGCTTTCTTT. Translating gives CASSFSDRATEAFF.

This chain uses TRBV19 with TRBJ2-7, with D possibly TRBD2 on 7 matching bases. V was clipped by 4 bases and J by 6 bases, with 10 bases between them. Looked up from germline, CDR1 is LNHDA and CDR2 is SQIVND (reference sequence). The CDR3 covers 12 residues. The CDR3 bases are TGTGCCAGTAGTACCGGGGGGCCCGAGCAGTACTTC. It is translated as CASSTGGPEQYF.

The V and J genes are TRBV7-9 and TRBJ2-2, with 11 bases that match TRBD1. V lost 5 bases and J lost 6; bases outside the gene matches: 8. Per the germline V gene, CDR1 is SEHNR and CDR2 is FQNEAQ (reference sequence). This CDR3 comprises 16 residues. CDR3 in DNA: TGTGCCAGCAGCCCTACCGGGACAGGGGGATCCGGGGAGCTGTTTTTT. This gives the protein CASSPTGTGGSGELFF. The whole variable domain, remainder taken from reference TRBV7-9 and TRBJ2-2, is DTGVSQNPRHKITKRGQNVTFRCDPISEHNRLYWYRQTLGQGPEFLTYFQNEAQLEKSRLLSDRFSAERPKGSFSTLEIQRTEQGDSAMYLCASSPTGTGGSGELFFGEGSRLTVL.

J is TRBJ1-1 and V is TRBV7-2, with D uncertain. From germline, CDR1 is SGHTA and CDR2 FQGNSA. The V end was cut by 2 bases, the J end by 5 bases, with 6 bases between. The CDR3 spans 12 residues. The CDR3 coding sequence is TGTGCCAGCAGCTTATTCAGTACTGAAGCTTTCTTT. This gives the protein CASSLFSTEAFF.

J is TRBJ2-1 and V is TRBV19, with D unclear. The CDR3 is made up of 15 amino acids. V was clipped by 3 bases and J by 4 bases, with 13 bases between them. Germline-derived CDR1 and CDR2 are LNHDA and SQIVND (reference sequence). The CDR3 nucleotides read TGTGCCAGTAGTATTGCCCTAGTAGGGTACAATGAGCAGTTCTTC. This codes for CASSIALVGYNEQFF.

The J gene is TRBJ1-2, the V gene TRBV13; 7 positions agree with TRBD1. V shed 5 bases and J 1 base; nucleotides not matched to a gene: 7. Looked up from germline, CDR1 is PRHDT and CDR2 is FYEKMQ (reference sequence). This CDR3 contains 15 residues. The CDR3 DNA follows: TGTGCCAGCAGCCCAACTACAGGGGTTAACTATGGCTACACCTTC. Translation gives CASSPTTGVNYGYTF.

This clone appeared once. V usage is TRBV5-5 and J usage is TRBJ1-2, with D possibly TRBD1 on 5 matching bases. Germline CDR1 and CDR2: SGHKS and YYEKEE (reference sequence). V shed 1 base and J shed 5 bases, with 15 bases lying between them. The CDR3 has 15 amino acids. The CDR3: CASSLWDRNPYGYTF. The CDR3 coding sequence is TGTGCCAGCAGCTTGTGGGACCGCAATCCTTATGGCTACACCTTC.

This clone was seen a single time. The chain joins TRBV11-2 to TRBJ1-5, with D unresolved. V was trimmed by 2 bases and J by 4 bases, leaving 12 bases between them. Germline values: CDR1 SGHAT, CDR2 FQNNGV. The CDR3 has 15 residues. The CDR3 here is CASSLSGLINQPQHF. The CDR3 nucleotides read TGTGCCAGCAGCTTAAGTGGACTGATAAATCAGCCCCAGCATTTT.

The chain recombines TRBV28 with TRBJ2-1; D unclear. From germline, CDR1 is MDHEN and CDR2 SYDVKM. The CDR3 covers 14 residues. V was cut by 2 bases and J by 3 bases, with 8 bases left in between. CDR3 protein: CASSLSTLYNEQFF. Here the CDR3 DNA reads TGTGCCAGCAGTTTAAGTACACTCTACAATGAGCAGTTCTTC.

The gene calls are TRBV28 and TRBJ2-1; D unclear. The CDR3 has 11 amino acids. Deletions cut 6 bases from V and 9 bases from J, with 9 bases between. Germline CDR1 MDHEN, CDR2 SYDVKM. CDR3 in amino acids: CASSPSGEQFF. CDR3 DNA sequence: TGTGCCAGCAGCCCCTCGGGTGAGCAGTTCTTC.

The chain links TRBV12-3 or TRBV12-4 to TRBJ2-5; unclear D gene. Trimming shortened V by 1 base and J by 7 bases, and 10 bases separated the two germline ends. The CDR3 length is 13 residues. In nucleotides, the CDR3 is TGTGCCAGCAGTTTAGTAGGGCCAGGGACCCAGTACTTC. Translation gives CASSLVGPGTQYF.

The rearrangement links TRBV10-3 to TRBJ1-1, with TRBD1 matching 9 bases. There are 14 residues in the CDR3. The junction had 6 bases not matched to a gene; V was cut back by 5 bases and J by 5 bases. Germline lookup yields CDR1 ENHRY and CDR2 SYGVKD. CDR3 nucleotides: TGTGCCATCAGTCCGACAGGGGGAGAGACTGAAGCTTTCTTT. This gives the protein CAISPTGGETEAFF.

The CDR3 spells CAWSTITGTGFETQYF. CDR3 in DNA: TGTGCCTGGAGTACTATAACCGGGACAGGGTTTGAGACCCAGTACTTC. The chain employs TRBV30 and TRBJ2-5, with TRBD1 identical over 9 bases. This CDR3 spans 16 amino acids. Germline V gene sequence: CDR1 GTSNPN, CDR2 SVGIG (reference sequence). V gave up 2 bases and J gave up 5 bases; unmatched junction bases: 12.

The chain combines TRBV19 with TRBJ1-2; D possibly corresponds to TRBD1 (6 bases). V shed 5 bases and J shed 4 bases, with 29 bases lying between them. This CDR3 has 19 amino acids. Germline V gene sequence: CDR1 LNHDA, CDR2 SQIVND (reference sequence). This CDR3 reads CASSPSVTTRDIDFYGYTF. The DNA of the CDR3 is TGTGCCAGTAGTCCTTCCGTGACAACCCGGGACATAGACTTCTATGGCTACACCTTC.

V is TRBV6-2 or TRBV6-3 and J is TRBJ2-7; no clear D gene. The germline V and J ends were trimmed by 6 bases and 3 bases, with 12 bases remaining between them. CDR1 and CDR2 from the germline V gene are MNHEY and SVGEGT. This CDR3 comprises 13 residues. CDR3 nucleotide sequence: TGTGCCAGCAGCCGCCGATCAGTCTACGAGCAGTACTTC. It specifies CASSRRSVYEQYF.

The CDR3 bases are TGTGCCAGTAGTATGAGGGGCGCGTACGGGGAGCTGTTTTTT. Protein product: CASSMRGAYGELFF. The rearrangement uses TRBV19 and TRBJ2-2, with D possibly called TRBD1 or TRBD2 (5 bases each). Trimming shortened V by 3 bases and J by 7 bases, and 12 bases separated the two germline ends. The germline V gene has CDR1 LNHDA and CDR2 SQIVND (reference sequence). The CDR3 length is 14 residues.

This clone appeared once. J is TRBJ2-5 and V is TRBV7-2; 7 bases are shared with TRBD2. The CDR3 is 17 residues long. Losses at the gene ends were 0 bases for V and 1 base for J; bases not matched to a gene: 8. In germline, CDR1 is SGHTA, CDR2 FQGNSA. The CDR3 DNA reads as TGTGCCAGCAGCTTAGCGCTACGTGGCGGGAGCCAAGAGACCCAGTACTTC. This codes for CASSLALRGGSQETQYF.

J is TRBJ2-3 and V is TRBV2; tentatively, D is TRBD1 (5 bases). CDR1 and CDR2 (germline): SNHLY, FYNNEI. This CDR3 contains 13 residues. Trimming shortened V by 7 bases and J by 2 bases, and 10 bases separated the two germline ends. The chain's CDR3 is CASKQGTTDTQYF. The CDR3 nucleotides are TGTGCCAGCAAGCAGGGAACCACAGATACGCAGTATTTT.

CDR3 coding DNA: TGTGCCAGCAGTTCCGGGACAGAAGAGACCCAGTACTTC. Translation gives CASSSGTEETQYF. This sequence joins TRBV6-5 and TRBJ2-5; 7 positions agree with TRBD1. Trimming took 4 bases from V and 3 from J; bases not matched to a gene: 2. The germline V gene encodes CDR1 MNHEY and CDR2 SVGAGI. The CDR3 is made up of 13 amino acids.

This clone was seen more than once but under ten times. V and J are TRBV19 and TRBJ2-1, with D tentatively TRBD2 (5 bases). V was pared by 3 bases and J by 0 bases, with 15 bases between. This CDR3 comprises 17 residues. Per germline, CDR1 LNHDA and CDR2 SQIVND (reference sequence). The CDR3 loop is CASSIWFGGGSYNEQFF. The CDR3 DNA follows: TGTGCCAGTAGTATTTGGTTCGGTGGAGGCTCCTACAATGAGCAGTTCTTC.

The V call is TRBV7-2, the J call TRBJ1-5; D is undetermined. Germline values: CDR1 SGHTA, CDR2 FQGNSA. CDR3 length equals 14 residues. Deletions cut 3 bases from V and 9 bases from J, with 15 bases between. The CDR3 spells CASSLRHPSGPQHF. CDR3 in DNA: TGTGCCAGCAGCTTGCGGCACCCCTCGGGGCCCCAGCATTTT. The whole variable domain, remainder taken from reference TRBV7-2 and TRBJ1-5, is GAGVSQSPSNKVTEKGKDVELRCDPISGHTALYWYRQSLGQGLEFLIYFQGNSAPDKSGLPSDRFSAERTGGSVSTLTIQRTQQEDSAVYLCASSLRHPSGPQHFGDGTRLSIL.

This rearrangement joins TRBV5-6 to TRBJ2-2; 11 positions agree with TRBD2. With V trimmed by 3 bases and J by 7 bases, 11 bases remained unmatched. CDR3 length: 17 amino acids. CDR1 and CDR2 (germline): SGHDT, YYEEEE. The CDR3 protein is CASSYFPGLAARGELFF. In DNA form, the CDR3 reads TGTGCCAGCAGCTATTTTCCGGGACTAGCGGCTCGCGGGGAGCTGTTTTTT.

The chain combines TRBV2 with TRBJ2-5, with 9 bases matching TRBD2. V lost 8 bases and J lost 2; bases outside the gene matches: 9. Germline CDR1 reads SNHLY; CDR2 reads FYNNEI. This CDR3 region has 15 residues. The CDR3 region is CASQGISGRQETQYF. In DNA, the CDR3 is TGTGCCAGCCAGGGAATTAGCGGGAGACAAGAGACCCAGTACTTC.

The chain recombines TRBV28 with TRBJ1-2; 9 bases are a match to TRBD1. CDR1 is MDHEN and CDR2 is SYDVKM in the germline V gene. The CDR3 is 16 amino acids. The V and J ends lost 5 bases and 6 bases, in that order; junction bases with no gene match: 13. The CDR3 region is CASSATGTGIINGYTF. DNA for the CDR3: TGTGCCAGCAGTGCTACCGGGACAGGGATAATAAATGGCTACACCTTC.